A selection of T cell receptor beta chains follows, all from one sample in a study of glioma-infiltrating T cells. TCRdb re-analysed the multiplex PCR reads in MiXCR, keeping a single row per CDR3 protein. Of around 190,000 distinct CDR3 sequences in the sample, over 25% are singletons; the top ten hold around 21%. The sequenced sample was glioma tissue, nonneoplastic brain tissue, or PBMCs (not recorded which). The source is a human donor with low-grade glioma or glioblastoma, undergoing nonglioma brain surgery, or in good health (not recorded which). The CDR3 runs from the conserved cysteine through the conserved F or W. The order of the fields is D gene, clone size, V gene, J gene, CDR3 protein, CDR3 DNA. The D gene is left open where the match is weak. Clone size appears in some rows only: once, few, many, or a class for an expanded clone.

d_call: -
clone_size: many
v_call: TRBV28
j_call: TRBJ2-1
cdr3_aa: CASSYRDEQFF
cdr3_nt: TGTGCCAGCAGTTATAGAGATGAGCAGTTCTTC

d_call: TRBD1
clone_size: many
v_call: TRBV24-1
j_call: TRBJ1-2
cdr3_aa: CAASYGDRADGYTF
cdr3_nt: TGTGCCGCATCCTACGGAGACAGGGCGGATGGCTACACCTTC

d_call: -
clone_size: -
v_call: TRBV7-8
j_call: TRBJ2-3
cdr3_aa: CASSAGTTLSTDTQYF
cdr3_nt: TGTGCCAGCAGCGCTGGGACAACCTTAAGCACAGATACGCAGTATTTT

d_call: TRBD1
clone_size: many
v_call: TRBV20-1
j_call: TRBJ1-2
cdr3_aa: CNARTWEQGNGYTF
cdr3_nt: TGCAATGCCCGAACGTGGGAACAGGGGAATGGCTACACCTTC

d_call: -
clone_size: many
v_call: TRBV27
j_call: TRBJ2-3
cdr3_aa: CASSKSDMRDTQYF
cdr3_nt: TGTGCCAGCAGTAAATCGGATATGCGAGATACGCAGTATTTT

d_call: -
clone_size: many
v_call: TRBV12-3/TRBV12-4
j_call: TRBJ2-5
cdr3_aa: CASSLQGGSQETQYF
cdr3_nt: TGTGCCAGCAGTTTACAAGGAGGTAGCCAAGAGACCCAGTACTTC

d_call: TRBD2
clone_size: many
v_call: TRBV2
j_call: TRBJ2-7
cdr3_aa: CASRWTSGSSYEQYF
cdr3_nt: TGTGCCAGCAGATGGACTAGCGGGAGCTCCTACGAGCAGTACTTC

d_call: TRBD2
clone_size: -
v_call: TRBV20-1
j_call: TRBJ2-1
cdr3_aa: CSAGGRTSGSSEQLF
cdr3_nt: TGCAGTGCTGGAGGGAGGACTAGCGGGAGTAGTGAGCAGTTATTC

d_call: TRBD1
clone_size: -
v_call: TRBV28
j_call: TRBJ2-7
cdr3_aa: CASSDSGGSYEQYF
cdr3_nt: TGTGCGAGCAGTGATTCAGGGGGCTCCTACGAGCAGTACTTC

d_call: TRBD2
clone_size: few
v_call: TRBV4-1
j_call: TRBJ2-2
cdr3_aa: CASSQELAGGPGELFF
cdr3_nt: TGCGCCAGCAGCCAAGAACTAGCGGGAGGGCCCGGGGAGCTGTTTTTT

d_call: TRBD2
clone_size: many
v_call: TRBV6-2/TRBV6-3
j_call: TRBJ2-2
cdr3_aa: CASRGEGLNTGELFF
cdr3_nt: TGTGCCAGCCGGGGGGAGGGACTGAACACCGGGGAGCTGTTTTTT

d_call: -
clone_size: -
v_call: TRBV6-2/TRBV6-3
j_call: TRBJ1-1
cdr3_aa: CDSSVFSLRNTEAFF
cdr3_nt: TGTGACAGCAGTGTCTTCTCTTTAAGAAACACTGAAGCTTTCTTT

d_call: -
clone_size: many
v_call: TRBV7-2
j_call: TRBJ1-2
cdr3_aa: CASSLPRTHGYTF
cdr3_nt: TGTGCCAGCAGCTTACCCCGGACACATGGCTACACCTTC

d_call: -
clone_size: many
v_call: TRBV6-1
j_call: TRBJ1-5
cdr3_aa: CASSFGGGGNQPQHF
cdr3_nt: TGTGCCAGCAGTTTTGGGGGAGGGGGCAATCAGCCCCAGCATTTT

d_call: -
clone_size: many
v_call: TRBV28
j_call: TRBJ2-3
cdr3_aa: CASSLAGATDTQYF
cdr3_nt: TGTGCCAGCAGTTTGGCCGGAGCTACAGATACGCAGTATTTT

d_call: -
clone_size: many
v_call: TRBV20-1
j_call: TRBJ1-3
cdr3_aa: CSALDPVSGNTIYF
cdr3_nt: TGCAGTGCTCTAGACCCCGTCTCTGGAAACACCATATATTTT

d_call: -
clone_size: many
v_call: TRBV27
j_call: TRBJ2-3
cdr3_aa: CASSSRTDTQYF
cdr3_nt: TGTGCCAGCAGTTCTAGGACAGATACGCAGTATTTT

d_call: TRBD1
clone_size: many
v_call: TRBV27
j_call: TRBJ2-7
cdr3_aa: CASSVTGGEQYF
cdr3_nt: TGTGCCAGCAGTGTTACAGGGGGGGAGCAGTACTTC

d_call: TRBD1
clone_size: -
v_call: TRBV25-1
j_call: TRBJ2-5
cdr3_aa: CASLPGQGAGETQYF
cdr3_nt: TGTGCCAGCCTCCCGGGACAGGGGGCGGGAGAGACCCAGTACTTC

d_call: -
clone_size: many
v_call: TRBV7-9
j_call: TRBJ2-5
cdr3_aa: CASSPRSWGHSKETQYF
cdr3_nt: TGTGCCAGCAGCCCGCGGTCCTGGGGTCATTCCAAAGAGACCCAGTACTTC

d_call: -
clone_size: few
v_call: TRBV5-5
j_call: TRBJ1-2
cdr3_aa: CASSRDVGRGYTF
cdr3_nt: TGTGCCAGCAGCAGGGACGTGGGAAGGGGCTACACCTTC

d_call: -
clone_size: once
v_call: TRBV29-1
j_call: TRBJ2-3
cdr3_aa: CSAEDSGSTDTQYF
cdr3_nt: TGCAGCGCCGAGGATAGCGGTAGCACAGATACGCAGTATTTT

d_call: -
clone_size: many
v_call: TRBV29-1
j_call: TRBJ1-1
cdr3_aa: CSVGGRNTEAFF
cdr3_nt: TGCAGCGTCGGAGGAAGGAACACTGAAGCTTTCTTT

d_call: -
clone_size: many
v_call: TRBV20-1
j_call: TRBJ1-4
cdr3_aa: CSARDAPDGYSWTNEKLFF
cdr3_nt: TGCAGTGCTAGGGATGCCCCGGATGGCTACTCTTGGACTAATGAAAAACTGTTTTTT

d_call: -
clone_size: few
v_call: TRBV7-2
j_call: TRBJ1-3
cdr3_aa: CASSQAESGSPFGTIYF
cdr3_nt: TGCGCCAGCAGCCAGGCCGAATCCGGGTCGCCGTTTGGCACCATATATTTT

d_call: TRBD1
clone_size: -
v_call: TRBV27
j_call: TRBJ2-7
cdr3_aa: CASSLMTGTMYEQYF
cdr3_nt: TGCGCCAGCAGTTTAATGACAGGGACGATGTACGAGCAGTACTTC

d_call: -
clone_size: many
v_call: TRBV27
j_call: TRBJ2-6
cdr3_aa: CASSFSSGANVLTF
cdr3_nt: TGTGCCAGCAGTTTCAGCTCTGGGGCCAACGTCCTGACTTTC

d_call: TRBD1
clone_size: medium-sized
v_call: TRBV20-1
j_call: TRBJ1-5
cdr3_aa: CSAMGQVINSNQPQHF
cdr3_nt: TGCAGTGCTATGGGACAGGTGATTAATAGCAATCAGCCCCAGCATTTT

d_call: TRBD2
clone_size: many
v_call: TRBV15
j_call: TRBJ2-5
cdr3_aa: CATSSPTGRSQETQYF
cdr3_nt: TGTGCCACCAGCAGTCCCACCGGGAGGTCCCAAGAGACCCAGTACTTC

d_call: TRBD1
clone_size: once
v_call: TRBV3-1
j_call: TRBJ2-1
cdr3_aa: CASGQARQGASNEQFF
cdr3_nt: TGTGCCAGCGGCCAAGCGCGACAGGGGGCGAGTAATGAGCAGTTCTTC

d_call: -
clone_size: many
v_call: TRBV5-1
j_call: TRBJ1-2
cdr3_aa: CASSPRQAAGYGYTF
cdr3_nt: TGCGCCAGCAGCCCTAGACAGGCCGCGGGCTATGGCTACACCTTC

d_call: -
clone_size: many
v_call: TRBV10-3
j_call: TRBJ2-3
cdr3_aa: CAISGRREQDTQYF
cdr3_nt: TGTGCCATCAGCGGGCGCCGGGAGCAAGATACGCAGTATTTT

d_call: -
clone_size: many
v_call: TRBV3-1
j_call: TRBJ1-1
cdr3_aa: CASSPSAGTNTEAFF
cdr3_nt: TGTGCCAGCAGCCCCTCAGCAGGAACGAACACTGAAGCTTTCTTT

d_call: -
clone_size: many
v_call: TRBV7-2
j_call: TRBJ1-5
cdr3_aa: CASGENSNQPQHF
cdr3_nt: TGTGCCAGCGGGGAGAATAGCAATCAGCCCCAGCATTTT

d_call: -
clone_size: few
v_call: TRBV30
j_call: TRBJ1-1
cdr3_aa: CAWSTGREAFF
cdr3_nt: TGTGCCTGGAGTACAGGGAGAGAGGCTTTCTTT

d_call: -
clone_size: few
v_call: TRBV10-2
j_call: TRBJ1-4
cdr3_aa: CASRERGNEKLFF
cdr3_nt: TGCGCCAGCAGGGAGCGGGGCAATGAAAAACTGTTTTTT

d_call: TRBD1
clone_size: many
v_call: TRBV6-1
j_call: TRBJ2-2
cdr3_aa: CASYEGARNTGELFF
cdr3_nt: TGTGCCAGTTACGAGGGGGCACGGAACACCGGGGAGCTGTTTTTT

d_call: -
clone_size: many
v_call: TRBV18
j_call: TRBJ1-1
cdr3_aa: CASSPGPTGTEAFF
cdr3_nt: TGTGCCAGCTCACCAGGACCCACGGGCACTGAAGCTTTCTTT

d_call: TRBD2
clone_size: once
v_call: TRBV7-2
j_call: TRBJ2-1
cdr3_aa: CASSVGTSGAVRGQFF
cdr3_nt: TGTGCCAGCAGCGTCGGGACTAGCGGGGCCGTTAGGGGGCAGTTCTTC

d_call: -
clone_size: -
v_call: TRBV2
j_call: TRBJ2-5
cdr3_aa: CASRLDSPETQYF
cdr3_nt: TGTGCCAGCAGGTTAGACAGTCCAGAGACCCAGTACTTC

d_call: TRBD2
clone_size: many
v_call: TRBV27
j_call: TRBJ2-1
cdr3_aa: CAVLADSYNEQFF
cdr3_nt: TGTGCCGTCCTAGCGGACTCCTACAATGAGCAGTTCTTC

d_call: -
clone_size: -
v_call: TRBV10-2
j_call: TRBJ2-2
cdr3_aa: CASGPTLAGELFF
cdr3_nt: TGCGCCAGCGGGCCCACCCTGGCCGGGGAGCTGTTTTTT

d_call: -
clone_size: many
v_call: TRBV12-3/TRBV12-4
j_call: TRBJ1-5
cdr3_aa: CASSSPQGVSNQPQHF
cdr3_nt: TGTGCCAGCAGTTCCCCACAGGGCGTTAGCAATCAGCCCCAGCATTTT

d_call: -
clone_size: -
v_call: TRBV5-1
j_call: TRBJ2-7
cdr3_aa: CASSLAPGPRAYEQYF
cdr3_nt: TGCGCCAGCAGCTTGGCGCCAGGACCGCGCGCGTACGAGCAGTACTTC

d_call: -
clone_size: -
v_call: TRBV3-1
j_call: TRBJ2-7
cdr3_aa: CASSQAGVNEQYF
cdr3_nt: TGTGCCAGCAGCCAAGCAGGCGTGAACGAGCAGTACTTC

d_call: -
clone_size: many
v_call: TRBV27
j_call: TRBJ2-6
cdr3_aa: CASSLQPGVGANVLTF
cdr3_nt: TGTGCCAGCAGCCTTCAACCAGGGGTCGGGGCCAACGTCCTGACTTTC

d_call: -
clone_size: many
v_call: TRBV20-1
j_call: TRBJ1-1
cdr3_aa: CSARDRPRGPIYTEAFF
cdr3_nt: TGCAGTGCTAGAGATCGTCCTAGGGGCCCGATTTACACTGAAGCTTTCTTT

d_call: TRBD2
clone_size: once
v_call: TRBV28
j_call: TRBJ2-7
cdr3_aa: CASSSPGTRAYEQYF
cdr3_nt: TGTGCCAGCAGTTCCCCCGGGACTAGAGCCTACGAGCAGTACTTC

d_call: -
clone_size: many
v_call: TRBV2
j_call: TRBJ2-1
cdr3_aa: CACRGGNLDEQFF
cdr3_nt: TGTGCTTGTCGTGGGGGGAACTTAGATGAGCAGTTCTTC

d_call: -
clone_size: many
v_call: TRBV4-3
j_call: TRBJ2-7
cdr3_aa: CASSQLQGNYEQYF
cdr3_nt: TGCGCCAGCAGCCAATTACAGGGTAACTACGAGCAGTACTTC

d_call: -
clone_size: many
v_call: TRBV7-2
j_call: TRBJ2-1
cdr3_aa: CASGLAYNEQFF
cdr3_nt: TGTGCCAGCGGATTGGCCTACAATGAGCAGTTCTTC

d_call: -
clone_size: many
v_call: TRBV24-1
j_call: TRBJ1-5
cdr3_aa: CATSDLEHQPQHF
cdr3_nt: TGTGCCACCAGTGATTTAGAACATCAGCCCCAGCATTTT

d_call: TRBD1
clone_size: -
v_call: TRBV9
j_call: TRBJ1-4
cdr3_aa: CASSPWDSDYEKLFF
cdr3_nt: TGTGCCAGCAGCCCTTGGGACAGCGATTATGAAAAACTGTTTTTT

d_call: TRBD1
clone_size: many
v_call: TRBV20-1
j_call: TRBJ1-5
cdr3_aa: CSARDSYRGDQPQHF
cdr3_nt: TGCAGTGCTAGAGATTCATACAGGGGTGATCAGCCCCAGCATTTT

d_call: -
clone_size: many
v_call: TRBV5-4
j_call: TRBJ1-3
cdr3_aa: CASKQPSGNTIYF
cdr3_nt: TGTGCCAGCAAACAGCCTTCTGGAAACACCATATATTTT

d_call: -
clone_size: many
v_call: TRBV3-1
j_call: TRBJ1-5
cdr3_aa: CASSQPGLVPQHF
cdr3_nt: TGTGCCAGCAGCCAGCCCGGGTTGGTGCCCCAGCATTTT

d_call: -
clone_size: -
v_call: TRBV15
j_call: TRBJ1-5
cdr3_aa: CATSQSGAVPQHF
cdr3_nt: TGTGCCACCAGCCAGTCAGGGGCAGTTCCCCAGCATTTT

d_call: -
clone_size: -
v_call: TRBV6-1
j_call: TRBJ2-3
cdr3_aa: CAGSRGYWGLDTQYF
cdr3_nt: TGTGCCGGCAGTAGGGGATATTGGGGACTAGATACGCAGTATTTT